This TCR beta chain was documented in a study of post-analysis software for immune sequencing data. Study-wide context: Secondary progressive, relapsing-remitting and progressive-relapsing multiple sclerosis were among the included disease courses. General study points: Multiple sclerosis patients showed significantly lower normalized Chao1 diversity than controls did. Strong co-clustering by F measure was evident for samples that had been prepared in the same batch. Patients showed TRBV5-6, TRBV5-1 and TRBV20-1 among a handful of TRBV segments more frequent than in controls.

Unique molecular identifiers were carried by the TCR beta cDNA libraries. Each CDR3 protein is one row after TCRdb ran MiXCR on the PCR reads. The repertoire holds hundreds of thousands of distinct CDR3 sequences, roughly 27% seen once, with roughly 0.57% in the top ten. A remark on this clonotype: As yet, its antigen is unknown.

Trimming removed 5 bases at V and 6 bases at J, with 13 bases between. The CDR3 totals 14 residues. Per germline, CDR1 SGHTA and CDR2 FQGNSA. The sequence derives from a girl aged 10 to 17 with multiple sclerosis. The V gene is TRBV7-2, the J gene TRBJ1-4; D is perhaps TRBD1 (6 bases). The source material was blood. The DNA for the CDR3 is TGTGCCAGCAGCGCCCGGGACAACGATGAAAAACTGTTTTTT. It specifies CASSARDNDEKLFF.